One T cell receptor (beta chain) is described in this entry. The antigen is not known. Stable hyperthyroidism meant no ophthalmopathy within 18 months of follow-up. What supplied the PBMCs was roughly 10 ml of fresh peripheral blood. This CDR3 has 11 residues. Germline V CDR1 and CDR2: MDHEN, SYDVKM. The data stem from a study of Graves' ophthalmopathy and Graves' hyperthyroidism. TCR beta CDR3 amplification used RNA transcripts. HTBI-primed RT-PCR formed the first round, and a multiplex PCR formed the second. One entry per CDR3 protein, called by TCRdb with MiXCR from the multiplex PCR reads. The sample lists roughly 400,000 distinct CDR3 sequences; roughly a sixth were seen once. Whole-study findings and limits: Sensitivity reached approximately 89% and specificity approximately 81% for a 13-signature model separating ophthalmopathy from stable hyperthyroidism.

This receptor was identified in an adult woman with stable Graves' hyperthyroidism. This chain joins TRBV28 and TRBJ2-7; D is unclear. Source material: peripheral blood. The CDR3 here is CSSSYFYEQYV. CDR3 in DNA: TGTTCCAGCAGTTACTTCTACGAGCAGTACGTC.